This TCR beta chain came from a study of identical twins. A word on this clonotype: At one of its ends the junction is not consistent with the germline gene, which may arise from a read error.

Template switching added a universal primer binding site, and final cDNA carried unique molecular identifiers. TCRdb processed the 5' RACE reads anew with MiXCR; each CDR3 protein has one entry. Among some 270,000 distinct CDR3 sequences, approximately 8.3% were seen once, and the ten largest hold around 3%. Germline CDR1 SGHTA, CDR2 FQGTGA. This CDR3 contains 13 residues. The sample was also linked to a second study, of yellow fever vaccine responses in identical twins. That study reports: The authors reported partly convergent, partly personalized vaccine responses in identical twins.

The source material was CD8+ T cells sorted from blood. The chain couples TRBV7-3 to TRBJ2-6; tentatively, D is TRBD1 (5 bases). This clonotype originated in a woman aged 18-29 years in good health. The CDR3, as DNA: TGTGCCAGCAGCTTAACAGGGGACAACGTCCTGACTTTC. Translating it yields CASSLTGDNVLTF.